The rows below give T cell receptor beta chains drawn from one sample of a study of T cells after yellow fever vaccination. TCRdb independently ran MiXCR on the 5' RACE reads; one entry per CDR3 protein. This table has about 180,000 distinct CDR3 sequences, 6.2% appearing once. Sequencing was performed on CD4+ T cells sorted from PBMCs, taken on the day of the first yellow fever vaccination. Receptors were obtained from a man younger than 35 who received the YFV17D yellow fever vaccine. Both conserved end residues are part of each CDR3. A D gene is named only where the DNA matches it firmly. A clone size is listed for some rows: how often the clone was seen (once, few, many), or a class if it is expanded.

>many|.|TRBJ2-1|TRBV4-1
CASSPAGERYNEQFF
TGCGCCAGCAGCCCTGCCGGGGAACGGTACAATGAGCAGTTCTTC
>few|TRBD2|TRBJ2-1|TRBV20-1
CSARGLAGSNEQFF
TGCAGTGCTCGCGGACTAGCGGGGAGCAATGAGCAGTTCTTC
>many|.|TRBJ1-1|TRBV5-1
CASSSGETGLVNTEAFF
TGCGCCAGCAGCTCAGGCGAAACGGGTTTAGTGAACACTGAAGCTTTCTTT
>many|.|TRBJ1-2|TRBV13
CASSVQGYGYTF
TGTGCCAGCAGCGTGCAGGGGTATGGCTACACCTTC
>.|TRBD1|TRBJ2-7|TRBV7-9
CASSLLGQVVYEQYF
TGTGCCAGCAGCTTACTAGGACAGGTCGTCTACGAGCAGTACTTC
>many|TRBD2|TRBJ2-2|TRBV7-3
CASSPLAGGAGELFF
TGTGCCAGCAGTCCCCTAGCGGGGGGGGCCGGGGAGCTGTTTTTT
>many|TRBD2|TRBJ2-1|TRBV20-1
CSARDPASGAHNEQFF
TGCAGTGCTAGAGATCCGGCTAGCGGGGCGCACAATGAGCAGTTCTTC
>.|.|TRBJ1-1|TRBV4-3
CASSSRGLAGTEAFF
TGCGCCAGCAGCTCTCGGGGCCTCGCAGGGACTGAAGCTTTCTTT
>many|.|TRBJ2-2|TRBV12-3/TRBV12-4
CASTINTGELFF
TGTGCCAGCACCATAAACACCGGGGAGCTGTTTTTT
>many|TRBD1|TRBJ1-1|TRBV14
CASSQASTGVMNTEAFF
TGTGCCAGCAGCCAAGCATCCACAGGGGTTATGAACACTGAAGCTTTCTTT
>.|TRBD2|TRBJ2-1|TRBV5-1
CASSLAAGGSSYNEQFF
TGCGCCAGCAGCTTGGCCGCGGGGGGGAGCTCCTACAATGAGCAGTTCTTC
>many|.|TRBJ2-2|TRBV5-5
CASSLDRADTGELFF
TGTGCCAGCAGCTTGGACAGGGCGGACACCGGGGAGCTGTTTTTT
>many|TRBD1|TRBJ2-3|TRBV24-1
CATSGDRGLETDTQYF
TGTGCCACCAGTGGGGACAGGGGGCTTGAAACAGATACGCAGTATTTT
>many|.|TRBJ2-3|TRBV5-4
CASSPPPMQTDTQYF
TGTGCCAGCAGCCCGCCCCCTATGCAGACAGATACGCAGTATTTT
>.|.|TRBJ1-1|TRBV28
CASSSGAYTEAFF
TGTGCCAGCAGCTCCGGGGCTTACACTGAAGCTTTCTTT
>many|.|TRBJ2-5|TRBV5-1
CASSSSNRETQYF
TGCGCCAGCAGTTCAAGTAACCGAGAGACCCAGTACTTC
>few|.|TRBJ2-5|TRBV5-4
CASTPGQGWEETQYF
TGTGCCAGCACCCCGGGACAAGGTTGGGAGGAGACCCAGTACTTC
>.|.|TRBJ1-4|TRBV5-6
CASSRNEKLFF
TGTGCCAGCAGTCGTAATGAAAAACTGTTTTTT
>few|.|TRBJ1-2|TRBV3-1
CASSQDPGPGYTF
TGTGCCAGCAGCCAAGATCCGGGTCCTGGCTACACCTTC
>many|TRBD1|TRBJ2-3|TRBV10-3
CASKGQGPTDTQYF
TGTGCCTCGAAGGGACAGGGACCCACAGATACGCAGTATTTT
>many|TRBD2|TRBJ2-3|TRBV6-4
CASRSGQGGLAGHTDTQYF
TGTGCCAGCAGATCGGGACAGGGCGGACTAGCGGGGCACACAGATACGCAGTATTTT
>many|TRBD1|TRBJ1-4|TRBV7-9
CASRGIGTGDEKLFF
TGTGCCAGCAGGGGAATCGGGACAGGGGATGAAAAACTGTTTTTT
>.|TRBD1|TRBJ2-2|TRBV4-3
CASSQDPRGLSTGELFF
TGCGCCAGCAGCCAAGACCCCAGGGGGCTGAGCACCGGGGAGCTGTTTTTT
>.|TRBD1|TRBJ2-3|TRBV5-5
CASSLRRDRGLADTQYF
TGTGCCAGCAGCTTGAGACGGGACAGGGGGCTTGCAGATACGCAGTATTTT
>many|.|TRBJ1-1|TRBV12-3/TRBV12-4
CASSPPIYRGTEAFF
TGTGCCAGCAGTCCGCCGATCTATCGGGGCACTGAAGCTTTCTTT
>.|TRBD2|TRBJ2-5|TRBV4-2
CASSQDSGGETQYF
TGTGCCAGCAGCCAAGATTCCGGGGGGGAGACCCAGTACTTC
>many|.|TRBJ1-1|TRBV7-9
CASSLTENTEAFF
TGTGCCAGCAGCCTAACAGAGAACACTGAAGCTTTCTTT
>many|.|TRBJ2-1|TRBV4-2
CASRGRYIEQFF
TGTGCCAGCAGGGGCCGGTACATTGAGCAGTTCTTC
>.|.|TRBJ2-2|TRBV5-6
CASSLEWTAGELFF
TGTGCCAGCAGCTTGGAGTGGACAGCCGGGGAGCTGTTTTTT
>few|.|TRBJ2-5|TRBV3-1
CASSQDLRAETQYF
TGTGCCAGCAGCCAAGACCTCAGGGCCGAGACCCAGTACTTC
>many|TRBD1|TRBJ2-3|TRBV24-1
CATSDRTGGVDTQYF
TGTGCCACCAGTGACCGGACAGGGGGAGTAGATACGCAGTATTTT
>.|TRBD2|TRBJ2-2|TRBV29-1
CSVDAGANTGELFF
TGCAGCGTTGACGCGGGGGCGAACACCGGGGAGCTGTTTTTT
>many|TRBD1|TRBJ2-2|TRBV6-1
CASSWTGVNTGELFF
TGTGCCAGCAGCTGGACAGGGGTAAACACCGGGGAGCTGTTTTTT
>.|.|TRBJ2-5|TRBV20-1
CSASEAAKARKTQYF
TGCAGTGCTAGTGAGGCAGCCAAAGCGAGGAAGACCCAGTACTTC
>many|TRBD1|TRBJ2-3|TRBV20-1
CSARGGDRAKDTQYF
TGCAGTGCTAGAGGAGGGGACAGGGCTAAAGATACGCAGTATTTT
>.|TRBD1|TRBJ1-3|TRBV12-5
CASGLDTGALDF
TGTGCTAGTGGTCTTGATACAGGGGCACTGGATTTT
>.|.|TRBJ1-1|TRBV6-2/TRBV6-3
CASSYWTANTEAFF
TGTGCCAGCAGTTATTGGACAGCGAACACTGAAGCTTTCTTT
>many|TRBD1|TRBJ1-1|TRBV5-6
CASSRAGTASTSEAFF
TGTGCCAGCAGCCGAGCCGGGACAGCGTCAACAAGTGAAGCTTTCTTT
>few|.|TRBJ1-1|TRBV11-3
CASSLAGADTEAFF
TGTGCCAGCAGCTTAGCAGGGGCGGACACTGAAGCTTTCTTT
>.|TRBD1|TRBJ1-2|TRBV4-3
CASSQRTGGYGYTF
TGCGCCAGCAGCCAAAGGACAGGGGGGTATGGCTACACCTTC
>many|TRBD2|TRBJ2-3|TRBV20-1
CSAPTTAGGHTDTQYF
TGCAGTGCCCCGACGACAGCGGGGGGGCACACAGATACGCAGTATTTT
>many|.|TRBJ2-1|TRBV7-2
CASSLFGPNEQFF
TGTGCCAGCAGCTTATTCGGCCCCAATGAGCAGTTCTTC
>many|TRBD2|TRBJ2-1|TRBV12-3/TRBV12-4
CASRHSGTSGEQFF
TGTGCCAGCCGACACTCCGGGACTAGCGGGGAGCAGTTCTTC
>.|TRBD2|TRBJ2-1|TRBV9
CASSPRLAGGMNEQFF
TGTGCCAGCAGCCCACGACTAGCGGGGGGCATGAATGAGCAGTTCTTC
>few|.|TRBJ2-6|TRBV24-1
CATSDGGPGANVLTF
TGTGCCACCAGTGATGGGGGGCCTGGGGCCAACGTCCTGACTTTC
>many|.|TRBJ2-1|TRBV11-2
CASSPSTYNEQFF
TGTGCCAGCAGCCCCTCTACCTACAATGAGCAGTTCTTC
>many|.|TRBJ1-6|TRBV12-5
CASSGNSPLHF
TGTGCTAGTTCGGGGAACTCACCCCTCCACTTT
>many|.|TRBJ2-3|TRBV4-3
CASSHGGFTDTQYF
TGCGCCAGCAGCCATGGGGGTTTCACAGATACGCAGTATTTT
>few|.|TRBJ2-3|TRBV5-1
CASSLASDGDTQYF
TGCGCCAGCAGCTTGGCCTCGGACGGAGATACGCAGTATTTT
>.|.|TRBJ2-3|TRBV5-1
CASTDTPGYDTQYF
TGCGCCAGCACAGATACCCCAGGGTACGATACGCAGTATTTT
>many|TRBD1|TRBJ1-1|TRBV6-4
CASREDRAGTEAFF
TGTGCCAGCAGAGAGGACAGGGCTGGAACTGAAGCTTTCTTT
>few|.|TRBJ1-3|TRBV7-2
CASSLDRNSGNTIYF
TGTGCCAGCAGCTTAGACAGGAACTCTGGAAACACCATATATTTT
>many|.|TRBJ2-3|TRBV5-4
CASSPDSSGTDTQYF
TGTGCCAGCAGCCCCGACTCCTCTGGCACAGATACGCAGTATTTT
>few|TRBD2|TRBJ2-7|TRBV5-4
CASGSGTSGGIGEQYF
TGTGCCAGCGGTTCCGGGACTAGCGGGGGTATCGGCGAGCAGTACTTC
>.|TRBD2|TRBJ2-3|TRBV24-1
CATAAGDLAGGRDTQYF
TGTGCCACCGCGGCGGGGGATCTAGCGGGGGGCCGAGATACGCAGTATTTT
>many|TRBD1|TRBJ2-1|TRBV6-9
CASSSGQGVNEQFF
TGTGCCAGCAGTTCGGGACAGGGGGTTAATGAGCAGTTCTTC
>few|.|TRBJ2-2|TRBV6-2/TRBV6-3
CASTPSNVAGELFF
TGTGCCAGCACCCCCTCCAACGTCGCCGGGGAGCTGTTTTTT
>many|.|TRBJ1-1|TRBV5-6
CASSLGIQAGNTEAFF
TGTGCCAGCAGCTTGGGCATCCAGGCAGGGAACACTGAAGCTTTCTTT
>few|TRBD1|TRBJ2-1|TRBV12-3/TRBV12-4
CAIRQGVYNEQFF
TGTGCCATCCGACAGGGGGTGTACAATGAGCAGTTCTTC
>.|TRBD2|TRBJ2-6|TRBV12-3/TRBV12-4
CASSYGGGSGANVQTF
TGTGCCAGCAGTTACGGGGGAGGGTCTGGGGCCAACGTCCAGACTTTC